This T cell receptor (beta chain) was retrieved from a study of technical replicates of blood from a handful of donors. Measured with immunoSEQ multiplex PCR; TCRdb has only the in-frame clones, and not every one. The sample has approximately 73,000 clones, just under 95% seen once. The ends were cut back, 5 bases at V and 5 bases at J, with 12 bases in the middle. CDR1 and CDR2 from the germline V gene are SGHTA and FQGTGA. The CDR3 is made up of 13 amino acids. The chain employs TRBV7-3 and TRBJ1-1; a possible D gene is TRBD1 (6 bases). The sequence derives from a human donor in good health. The sequenced sample consisted of T cells isolated from PBMCs. The CDR3 DNA reads as TGTGCCAGCAGCCCCGGGGGGCCTACTGAAGCTTTCTTT. It is translated as CASSPGGPTEAFF.